This TCR beta chain was sequenced during a study of blood T cell repertoires in COVID-19. Across the study: Both acute and convalescent COVID-19 samples were obtained from the United States, Italy and Spain. Sources were T cells, B-cell-depleted T cells, or PBMCs; the material itself was cDNA or gDNA.

As processed by the authors: Amplifying reference gene primers gave estimates of nucleated cell counts. The table came from immunoSEQ multiplex PCR; TCRdb's copy has only in-frame clones and leaves some out. Clone size and V and J calls were adopted from that table, with D and trimming inferred from the DNA. The profile shows approximately 80,000 clones, 82% of them singletons. This CDR3 contains 14 residues. Looked up from germline, CDR1 is MNHEY and CDR2 is SVGEGT. V trimming: 6 bases; J trimming: 4 bases; junction bases outside the gene matches: 6. The sequence was collected from a human donor in a cohort sampled during active COVID-19. V gene TRBV6-2 or TRBV6-3 combines with J gene TRBJ2-3; TRBD2 matches 8 bases. Sequencing input: peripheral blood. CDR3 bases: TGTGCCAGCAGCCCCCCGGGAGGGGCAGATACGCAGTATTTT. Protein sequence: CASSPPGGADTQYF.